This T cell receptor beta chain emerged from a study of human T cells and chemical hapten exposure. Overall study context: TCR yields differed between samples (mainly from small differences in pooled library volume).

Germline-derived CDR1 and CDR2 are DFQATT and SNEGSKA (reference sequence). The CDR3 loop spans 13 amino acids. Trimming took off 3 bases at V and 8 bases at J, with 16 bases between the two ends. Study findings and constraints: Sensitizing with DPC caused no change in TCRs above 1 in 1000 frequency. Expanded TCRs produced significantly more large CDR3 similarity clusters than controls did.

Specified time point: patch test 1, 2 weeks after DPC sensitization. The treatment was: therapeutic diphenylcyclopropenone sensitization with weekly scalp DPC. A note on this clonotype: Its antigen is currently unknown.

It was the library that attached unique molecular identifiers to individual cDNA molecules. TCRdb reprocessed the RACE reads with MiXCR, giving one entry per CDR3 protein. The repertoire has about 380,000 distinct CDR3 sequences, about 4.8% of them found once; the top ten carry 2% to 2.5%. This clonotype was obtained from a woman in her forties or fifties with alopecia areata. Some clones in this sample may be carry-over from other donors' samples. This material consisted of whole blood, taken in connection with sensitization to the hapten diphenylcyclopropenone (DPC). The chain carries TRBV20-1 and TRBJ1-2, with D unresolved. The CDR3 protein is CSASRAMGEGYTF. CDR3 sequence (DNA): TGCAGTGCTAGCCGGGCGATGGGAGAAGGCTACACCTTC.